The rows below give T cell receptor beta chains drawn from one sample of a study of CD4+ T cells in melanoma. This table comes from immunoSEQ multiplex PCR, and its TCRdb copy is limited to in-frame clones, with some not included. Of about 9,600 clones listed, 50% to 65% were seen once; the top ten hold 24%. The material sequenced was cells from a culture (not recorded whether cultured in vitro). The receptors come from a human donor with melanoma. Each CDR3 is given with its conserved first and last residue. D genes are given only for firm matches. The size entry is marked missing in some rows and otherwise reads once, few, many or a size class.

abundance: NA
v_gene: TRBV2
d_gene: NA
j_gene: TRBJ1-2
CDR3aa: CASSENTANYGYTF
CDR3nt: TGTGCCAGCAGTGAAAACACCGCTAACTATGGCTACACCTTC

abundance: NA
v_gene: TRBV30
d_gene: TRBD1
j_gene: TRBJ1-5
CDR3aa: CAWSVQGGGRQPQHF
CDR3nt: TGTGCCTGGAGTGTACAAGGGGGCGGGAGGCAGCCCCAGCATTTT

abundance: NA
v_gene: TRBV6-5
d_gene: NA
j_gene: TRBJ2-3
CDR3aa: CASSYSLGTDTQYF
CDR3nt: TGTGCCAGCAGTTACTCGCTCGGCACAGATACGCAGTATTTT

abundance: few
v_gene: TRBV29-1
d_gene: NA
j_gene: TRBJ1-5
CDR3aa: CSVGEGSNQPQHF
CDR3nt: TGCAGCGTTGGTGAGGGAAGCAATCAGCCCCAGCATTTT

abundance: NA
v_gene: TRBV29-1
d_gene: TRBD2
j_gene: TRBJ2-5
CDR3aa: CSSTSGAGETQYF
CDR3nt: TGCAGCTCGACTAGCGGGGCGGGAGAGACCCAGTACTTC

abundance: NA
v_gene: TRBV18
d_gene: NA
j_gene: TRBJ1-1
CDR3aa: CASSPQKDRNTEAFF
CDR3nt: TGTGCCAGCTCACCACAAAAGGACAGGAACACTGAAGCTTTCTTT

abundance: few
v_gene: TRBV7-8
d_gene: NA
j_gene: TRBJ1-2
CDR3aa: CASSLETADYGYTF
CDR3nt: TGTGCCAGCAGCTTGGAAACAGCAGACTATGGCTACACCTTC

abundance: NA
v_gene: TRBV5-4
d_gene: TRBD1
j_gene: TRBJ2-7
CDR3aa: CASSPTGTGYDEQYF
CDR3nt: TGTGCCAGCAGCCCGACCGGGACAGGGTACGACGAGCAGTACTTC

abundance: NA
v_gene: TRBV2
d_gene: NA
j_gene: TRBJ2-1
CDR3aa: CASRQLNNEQFF
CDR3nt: TGTGCCAGCCGACAGCTTAACAATGAGCAGTTCTTC

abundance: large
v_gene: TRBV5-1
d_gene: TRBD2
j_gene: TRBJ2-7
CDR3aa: CASSSGGGNYEQYF
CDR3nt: TGCGCCAGCAGCTCCGGGGGGGGAAACTACGAGCAGTACTTC

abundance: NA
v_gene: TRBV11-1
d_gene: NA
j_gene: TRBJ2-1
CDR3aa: CASSPRDSSSYNEQFF
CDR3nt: TGTGCCAGCAGCCCCAGGGACTCGAGCTCCTACAATGAGCAGTTCTTC

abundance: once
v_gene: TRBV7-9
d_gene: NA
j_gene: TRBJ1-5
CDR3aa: CASTRGGSNQPQHF
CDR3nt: TGTGCCAGCACCCGGGGGGGTAGCAATCAGCCCCAGCATTTT

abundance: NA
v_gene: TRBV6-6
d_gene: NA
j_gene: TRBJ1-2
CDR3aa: CASSNGQIYGYTF
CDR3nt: TGTGCCAGCAGCAATGGACAGATCTATGGCTACACCTTC

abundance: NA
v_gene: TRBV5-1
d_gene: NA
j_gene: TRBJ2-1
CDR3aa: CASSFALLSYNEQFF
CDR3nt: TGCGCCAGCAGCTTTGCGCTACTCTCCTACAATGAGCAGTTCTTC

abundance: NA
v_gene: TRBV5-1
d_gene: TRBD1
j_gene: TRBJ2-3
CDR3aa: CASSLLQGSVEDTQYF
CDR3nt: TGCGCCAGCAGCTTATTACAGGGGAGTGTAGAAGATACGCAGTATTTT

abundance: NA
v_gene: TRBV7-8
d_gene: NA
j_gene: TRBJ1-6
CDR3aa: CASSPPSMDSPLHF
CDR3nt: TGTGCCAGCAGCCCCCCGAGCATGGATTCACCCCTCCACTTT

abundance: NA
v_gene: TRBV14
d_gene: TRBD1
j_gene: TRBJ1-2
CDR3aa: CASSHLGQGGSRGYTF
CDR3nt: TGTGCCAGCAGCCACCTGGGACAGGGGGGGTCTCGGGGCTACACCTTC

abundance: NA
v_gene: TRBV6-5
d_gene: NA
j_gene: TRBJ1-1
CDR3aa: CASSSSRRGGTVEAFF
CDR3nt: TGTGCCAGCAGTTCCTCTAGGAGGGGGGGAACAGTTGAAGCTTTCTTT

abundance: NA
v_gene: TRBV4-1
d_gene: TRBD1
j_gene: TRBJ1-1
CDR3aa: CASSQPRDRGEAFF
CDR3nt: TGCGCCAGCAGCCAACCCCGGGACAGAGGTGAAGCTTTCTTT

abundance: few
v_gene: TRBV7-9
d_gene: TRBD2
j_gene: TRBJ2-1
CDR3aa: CASSPEHVVAGPNEQFF
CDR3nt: TGTGCCAGCAGCCCAGAGCATGTGGTAGCGGGACCGAATGAGCAGTTCTTC

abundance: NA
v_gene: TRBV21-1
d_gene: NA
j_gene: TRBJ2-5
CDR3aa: CASSKVRQGPETQYF
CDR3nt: TGTGCCAGCAGCAAAGTGCGACAGGGACCGGAGACCCAGTACTTC

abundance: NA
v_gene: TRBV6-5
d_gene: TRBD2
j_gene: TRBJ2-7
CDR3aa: CASSYGAGGSYEQYF
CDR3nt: TGTGCCAGCAGTTACGGGGCGGGGGGCTCCTACGAGCAGTACTTC

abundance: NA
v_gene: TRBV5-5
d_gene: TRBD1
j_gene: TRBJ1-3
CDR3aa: CASSGTGRSGNTIYF
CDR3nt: TGTGCCAGCAGCGGGACAGGCCGCTCTGGAAACACCATATATTTT

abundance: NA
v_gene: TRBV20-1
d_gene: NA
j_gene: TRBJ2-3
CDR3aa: CSARGGDTQYF
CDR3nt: TGCAGTGCTAGAGGTGGGGATACGCAGTATTTT

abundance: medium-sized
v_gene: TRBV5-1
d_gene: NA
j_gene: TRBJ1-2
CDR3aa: CASSLSSRKGYTF
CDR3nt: TGCGCCAGCAGCTTGAGTTCACGGAAGGGCTACACCTTC

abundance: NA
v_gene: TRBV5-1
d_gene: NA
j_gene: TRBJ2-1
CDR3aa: CASTWGLGYNEQFF
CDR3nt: TGCGCCAGCACTTGGGGGTTGGGTTACAATGAGCAGTTCTTC

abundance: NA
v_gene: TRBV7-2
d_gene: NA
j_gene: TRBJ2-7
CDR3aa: CASSARWGRGKYEQYF
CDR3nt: TGTGCCAGCAGCGCGCGCTGGGGCAGGGGCAAGTACGAGCAGTACTTC

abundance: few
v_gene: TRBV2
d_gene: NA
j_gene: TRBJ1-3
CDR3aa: CASSDRGNTIYF
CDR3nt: TGTGCCAGCAGTGACCGGGGAAACACCATATATTTT

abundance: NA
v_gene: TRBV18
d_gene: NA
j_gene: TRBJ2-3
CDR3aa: CASSPRTGLNTDTQYF
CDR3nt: TGTGCCAGCTCACCACGAACAGGACTGAACACAGATACGCAGTATTTT

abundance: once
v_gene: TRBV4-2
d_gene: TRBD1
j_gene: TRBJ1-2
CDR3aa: CASSLTGKGADGYTF
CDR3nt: TGTGCCAGCAGCTTGACGGGGAAGGGGGCAGATGGCTACACCTTC

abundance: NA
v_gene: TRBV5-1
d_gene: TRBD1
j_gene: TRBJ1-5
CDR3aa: CASSLTGVGQPQHF
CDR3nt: TGCGCCAGCAGCCTGACAGGGGTGGGTCAGCCCCAGCATTTT

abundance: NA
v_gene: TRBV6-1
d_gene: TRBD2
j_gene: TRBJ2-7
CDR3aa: CAGRIGGAGGEQYF
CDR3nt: TGTGCCGGGCGAATCGGGGGGGCCGGCGGCGAGCAGTACTTC

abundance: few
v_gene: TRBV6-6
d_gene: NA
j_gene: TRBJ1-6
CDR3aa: CASSVTGAENNSPLHF
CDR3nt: TGTGCCAGCAGTGTCACCGGGGCCGAGAATAATTCACCCCTCCACTTT

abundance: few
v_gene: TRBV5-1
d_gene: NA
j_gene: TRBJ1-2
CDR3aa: CASSLRGGDYGYTF
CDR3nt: TGCGCCAGCAGCTTGAGGGGGGGGGACTATGGCTACACCTTC

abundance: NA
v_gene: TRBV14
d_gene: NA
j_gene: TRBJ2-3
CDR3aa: CASSQVGGITDTQYF
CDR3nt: TGTGCCAGCAGCCAAGTCGGTGGGATCACAGATACGCAGTATTTT

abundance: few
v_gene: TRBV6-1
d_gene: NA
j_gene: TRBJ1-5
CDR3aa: CASRGTGWGNQPQHF
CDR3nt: TGTGCCAGCAGAGGTACAGGTTGGGGAAATCAGCCCCAGCATTTT

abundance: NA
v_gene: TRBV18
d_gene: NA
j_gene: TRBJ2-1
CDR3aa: CASSPPEAAGSSYNEQFF
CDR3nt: TGTGCCAGCTCACCCCCGGAGGCAGCCGGAAGCTCCTACAATGAGCAGTTCTTC

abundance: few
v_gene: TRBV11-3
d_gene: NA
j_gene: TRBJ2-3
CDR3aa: CASSGERDTQYF
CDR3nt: TGTGCCAGCAGCGGCGAGCGAGATACGCAGTATTTT

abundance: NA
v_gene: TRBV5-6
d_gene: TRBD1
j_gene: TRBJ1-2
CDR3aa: CASSLDRGRGYTF
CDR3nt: TGTGCCAGCAGCTTAGACAGGGGTAGAGGCTACACCTTC

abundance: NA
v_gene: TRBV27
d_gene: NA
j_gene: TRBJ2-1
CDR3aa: CASSAARFASYNEQFF
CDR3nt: TGTGCCAGCAGTGCCGCGCGGTTCGCCTCCTACAATGAGCAGTTCTTC

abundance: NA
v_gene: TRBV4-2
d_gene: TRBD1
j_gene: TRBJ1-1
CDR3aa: CASSAGQYEAFF
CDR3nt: TGTGCCAGCAGCGCGGGACAGTATGAAGCTTTCTTT

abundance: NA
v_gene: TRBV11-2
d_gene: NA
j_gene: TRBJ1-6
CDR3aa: CASSSRWDSPLHF
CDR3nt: TGTGCCAGCAGCTCCCGGTGGGATTCACCCCTCCACTTT

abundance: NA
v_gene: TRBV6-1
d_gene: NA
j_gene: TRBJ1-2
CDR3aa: CASSEAGFKGRRAYGYTF
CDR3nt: TGTGCCAGCAGTGAAGCGGGTTTTAAAGGCAGACGGGCCTATGGCTACACCTTC

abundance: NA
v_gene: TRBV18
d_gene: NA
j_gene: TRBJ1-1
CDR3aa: CASSPVRDTEAFF
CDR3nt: TGTGCCAGCTCACCGGTCAGGGACACTGAAGCTTTCTTT

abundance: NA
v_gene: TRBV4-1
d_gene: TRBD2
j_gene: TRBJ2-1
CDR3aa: CASSQPGGASYNEQFF
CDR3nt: TGCGCCAGCAGCCAGCCCGGGGGGGCGTCGTATAATGAGCAGTTCTTC

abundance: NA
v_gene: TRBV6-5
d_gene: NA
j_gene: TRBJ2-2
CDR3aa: CATMTQGRDTGELFF
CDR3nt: TGTGCCACCATGACTCAGGGGCGGGACACCGGGGAGCTGTTTTTT